Reported below is one T cell receptor beta chain. No cognate antigen has been identified for it. Qualities for individual bases were not recorded, and no much larger clone is one base off. The sample belongs to a study of blood T cell repertoires in COVID-19 (dated by TCRdb to the early 2020s). Regarding the study in general: Samples covering the acute and convalescent phases of COVID-19 were provided by collaborators in the United States, Italy and Spain. Samples were obtained from the ongoing ImmuneRACE study (first 160 participants) and from roughly 1,300 subjects provided by 6 global collaborators. Deeply sampled blood TCRbeta repertoires from subjects exposed to, actively infected with, or recovered from COVID-19 were included in the dataset. A freely available public database, intended as a resource for researchers studying the immune response to SARS-CoV-2, is where the repertoires were released. The prospective study material was composed of cDNA or gDNA derived from T cells, B-cell-depleted T cells, or PBMCs. Where available, HLA class I and class II types were obtained from metadata supplied by the sample provider rather than from assay-based typing. A de-identified subject ID, COVID-19 status, age in years and sex were almost always included in the sample metadata. What the research found in general, with its limitations: Clinical and demographic metadata were provided uncurated, with the amount varying by source and participant.

Whole blood was collected in K2EDTA tubes by collaborating institutions according to the institutions' own protocols. For TCRbeta analysis, collaborator samples were shipped as frozen whole blood, as isolated PBMCs, or as DNA extracted from either sample type. Including cysteine and phenylalanine, the CDR3 has 15 amino acids. The retained sequence is limited to the CDR3, 45 bases, with the frame set at the first base. Trimming at the junction amounts to 1 base on V and 2 bases on J, and the germline ends lie 11 bases apart. From a lookup of the germline V gene, CDR1 and CDR2 are MNHNS and SASEGT. TCRbeta CDR3 regions were amplified from genomic DNA using the immunoSEQ Assay, a bias-controlled multiplex PCR. As for the original processing: Within the assay, amplification of reference gene primers was used to estimate how many nucleated cells each sample contained. To quantify the absolute abundance of each unique TCRbeta CDR3 rearrangement, sequence reads were collapsed and filtered. For each sample, productive Simpson clonality was calculated as the square root of Simpson's diversity index across productive rearrangements. Entries here come from immuneACCESS through TCRdb and include only in-frame sequences with V and J called. Some clones fail to appear in such tables; in the studies checked, an unresolved V gene covers under half of the shortfall, and the cause of the remainder is unknown. That table furnishes V, J and clone size, whereas the DNA furnished D and trimming. In all, the sample holds about 120,000 clones, and about 80% of those were seen once. The leading ten clones occupy roughly 17% of the sample.

The specimen sequenced was peripheral blood. The chain joins TRBV6-1 to TRBJ1-2, with the D gene too uncertain to name. This receptor was identified in a woman aged 80 or over with active or convalescent COVID-19. The nucleotides read TGTGCCAGCAGTGAAGTCGGGAGGGTAAACTATGGCTACACCTTC. Its amino acids are CASSEVGRVNYGYTF.